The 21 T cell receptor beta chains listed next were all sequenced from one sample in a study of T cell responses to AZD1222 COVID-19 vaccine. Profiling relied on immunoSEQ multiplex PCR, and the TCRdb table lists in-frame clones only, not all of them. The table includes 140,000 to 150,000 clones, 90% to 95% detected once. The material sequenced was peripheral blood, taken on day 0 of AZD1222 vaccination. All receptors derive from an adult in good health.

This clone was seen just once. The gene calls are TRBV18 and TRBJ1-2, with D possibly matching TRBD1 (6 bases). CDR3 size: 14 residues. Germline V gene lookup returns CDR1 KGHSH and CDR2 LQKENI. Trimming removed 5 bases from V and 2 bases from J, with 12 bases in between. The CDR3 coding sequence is TGTGCCAGCTCAGGGACTACAGGGAACTATGGCTACACCTTC. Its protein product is CASSGTTGNYGYTF. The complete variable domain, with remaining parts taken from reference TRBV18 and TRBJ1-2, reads NAGVMQNPRHLVRRRGQEARLRCSPMKGHSHVYWYRQLPEEGLKFMVYLQKENIIDESGMPKERFSAEFPKEGPSILRIQQVVRGDSAAYFCASSGTTGNYGYTFGSGTRLTVV.

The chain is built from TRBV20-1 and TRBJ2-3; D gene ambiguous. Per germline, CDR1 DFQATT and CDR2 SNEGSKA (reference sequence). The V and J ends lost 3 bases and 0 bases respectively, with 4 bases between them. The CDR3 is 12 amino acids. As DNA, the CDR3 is TGCAGTGCTAGTACCAGCACAGATACGCAGTATTTT. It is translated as CSASTSTDTQYF.

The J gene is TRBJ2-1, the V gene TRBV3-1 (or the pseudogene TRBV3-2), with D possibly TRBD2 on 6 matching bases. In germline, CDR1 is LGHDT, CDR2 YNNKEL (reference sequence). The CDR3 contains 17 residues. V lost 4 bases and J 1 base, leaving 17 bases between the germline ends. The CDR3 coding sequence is TGTGCCAGCAGCCTTGGGGGACTCCCTGGATCCTACAATGAGCAGTTCTTC. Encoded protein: CASSLGGLPGSYNEQFF.

CDR3 loop: CAWSVGNSGNTIYF. The CDR3 DNA is TGTGCCTGGAGTGTCGGCAACTCTGGAAACACCATATATTTT. The V gene is TRBV30, the J gene TRBJ1-3; D is uncertain. The germline gives CDR1 GTSNPN, CDR2 SVGIG (reference sequence). Deletions cut 0 bases from V and 0 bases from J, with 6 bases between. This CDR3 is built from 14 residues. Using reference TRBV30 and TRBJ1-3 for the parts outside the CDR3, the full variable domain is SQTIHQWPATLVQPVGSPLSLECTVEGTSNPNLYWYRQAAGRGLQLLFYSVGIGQISSEVPQNLSASRPQDRQFILSSKKLLLSDSGFYLCAWSVGNSGNTIYFGEGSWLTVV.

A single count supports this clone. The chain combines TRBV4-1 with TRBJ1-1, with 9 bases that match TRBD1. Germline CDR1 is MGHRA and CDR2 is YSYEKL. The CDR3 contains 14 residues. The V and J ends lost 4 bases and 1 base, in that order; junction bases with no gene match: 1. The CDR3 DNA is TGCGCCAGCAGCCTGACAGGGGGGAACACTGAAGCTTTCTTT. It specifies CASSLTGGNTEAFF.

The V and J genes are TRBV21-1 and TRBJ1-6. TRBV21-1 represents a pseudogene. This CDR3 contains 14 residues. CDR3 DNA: TGTGCCAGGTCGAAGAGCTCCTATAATTCACCCCTCCACTTT. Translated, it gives CARSKSSYNSPLHF.

The CDR3 DNA sequence: TGTGCCAGCAGCCAAGACGTCCGGGACACTTTCATGAACACTGAAGCTTTCTTT. Translation gives CASSQDVRDTFMNTEAFF. This chain uses TRBV4-2 with TRBJ1-1, with TRBD1 as a possible D gene (6 bases). Germline CDR1 LGHNA, CDR2 YNFKEQ. Trimming cost V 0 bases and J 0 bases, with 17 bases left between them. The CDR3 totals 18 residues.

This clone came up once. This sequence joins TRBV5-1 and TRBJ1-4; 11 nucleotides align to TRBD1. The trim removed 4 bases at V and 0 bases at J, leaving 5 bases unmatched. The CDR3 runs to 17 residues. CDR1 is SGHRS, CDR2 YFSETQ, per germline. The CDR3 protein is CASSGTGGSATNEKLFF. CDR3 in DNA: TGCGCCAGCAGCGGGACAGGGGGGTCTGCAACTAATGAAAAACTGTTTTTT. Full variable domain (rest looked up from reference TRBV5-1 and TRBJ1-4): KAGVTQTPRYLIKTRGQQVTLSCSPISGHRSVSWYQQTPGQGLQFLFEYFSETQRNKGNFPGRFSGRQFSNSRSEMNVSTLELGDSALYLCASSGTGGSATNEKLFFGSGTQLSVL.

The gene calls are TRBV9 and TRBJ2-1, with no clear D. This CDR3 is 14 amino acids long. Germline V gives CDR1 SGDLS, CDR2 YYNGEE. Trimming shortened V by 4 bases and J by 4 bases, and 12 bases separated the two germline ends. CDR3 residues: CASSPRASYNEQFF. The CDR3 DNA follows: TGTGCCAGCAGCCCGCGAGCTAGTTACAATGAGCAGTTCTTC. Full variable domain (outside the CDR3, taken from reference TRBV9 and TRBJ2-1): DSGVTQTPKHLITATGQRVTLRCSPRSGDLSVYWYQQSLDQGLQFLIQYYNGEERAKGNILERFSAQQFPDLHSELNLSSLELGDSALYFCASSPRASYNEQFFGPGTRLTVL.

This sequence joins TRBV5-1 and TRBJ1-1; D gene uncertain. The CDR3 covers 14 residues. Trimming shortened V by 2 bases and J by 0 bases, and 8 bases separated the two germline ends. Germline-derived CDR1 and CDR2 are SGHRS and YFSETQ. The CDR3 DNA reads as TGCGCCAGCAGCTTATTTGACATGAACACTGAAGCTTTCTTT. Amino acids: CASSLFDMNTEAFF. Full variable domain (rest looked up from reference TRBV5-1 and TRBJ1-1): KAGVTQTPRYLIKTRGQQVTLSCSPISGHRSVSWYQQTPGQGLQFLFEYFSETQRNKGNFPGRFSGRQFSNSRSEMNVSTLELGDSALYLCASSLFDMNTEAFFGQGTRLTVV.

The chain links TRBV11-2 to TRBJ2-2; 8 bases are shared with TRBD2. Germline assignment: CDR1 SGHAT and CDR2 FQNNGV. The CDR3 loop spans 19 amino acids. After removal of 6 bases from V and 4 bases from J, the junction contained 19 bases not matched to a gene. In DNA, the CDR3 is TGTGCCAGCAGAACAAACAGGCGGTCGGCGGGAGGCCGCACCGGGGAGCTGTTTTTT. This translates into CASRTNRRSAGGRTGELFF. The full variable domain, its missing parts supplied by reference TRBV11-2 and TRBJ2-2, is EAGVAQSPRYKIIEKRQSVAFWCNPISGHATLYWYQQILGQGPKLLIQFQNNGVVDDSQLPKDRFSAERLKGVDSTLKIQPAKLEDSAVYLCASRTNRRSAGGRTGELFFGEGSRLTVL.

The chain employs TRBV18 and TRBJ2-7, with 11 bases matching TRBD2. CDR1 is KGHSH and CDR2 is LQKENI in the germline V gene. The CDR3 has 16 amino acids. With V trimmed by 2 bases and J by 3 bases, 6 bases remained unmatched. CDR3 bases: TGTGCCAGCTCACCAACCGGGACTAGCGGCCGCTACGAGCAGTACTTC. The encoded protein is CASSPTGTSGRYEQYF. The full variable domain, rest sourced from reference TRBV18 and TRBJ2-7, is NAGVMQNPRHLVRRRGQEARLRCSPMKGHSHVYWYRQLPEEGLKFMVYLQKENIIDESGMPKERFSAEFPKEGPSILRIQQVVRGDSAAYFCASSPTGTSGRYEQYFGPGTRLTVT.

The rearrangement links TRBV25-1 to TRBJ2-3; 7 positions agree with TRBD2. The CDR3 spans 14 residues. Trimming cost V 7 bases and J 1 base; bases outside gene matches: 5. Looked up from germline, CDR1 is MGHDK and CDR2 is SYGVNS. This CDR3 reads CASTPAGGTDTQYF. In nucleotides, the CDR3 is TGTGCCAGCACCCCCGCGGGGGGCACAGATACGCAGTATTTT. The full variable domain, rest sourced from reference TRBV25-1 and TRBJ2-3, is EADIYQTPRYLVIGTGKKITLECSQTMGHDKMYWYQQDPGMELHLIHYSYGVNSTEKGDLSSESTVSRIRTEHFPLTLESARPSHTSQYLCASTPAGGTDTQYFGPGTRLTVL.

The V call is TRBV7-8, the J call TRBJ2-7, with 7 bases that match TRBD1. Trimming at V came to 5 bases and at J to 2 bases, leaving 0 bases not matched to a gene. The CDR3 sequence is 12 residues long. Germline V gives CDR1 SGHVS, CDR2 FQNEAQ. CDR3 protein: CASSGTAYEQYF. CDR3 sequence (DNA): TGTGCCAGCAGCGGGACAGCCTACGAGCAGTACTTC.

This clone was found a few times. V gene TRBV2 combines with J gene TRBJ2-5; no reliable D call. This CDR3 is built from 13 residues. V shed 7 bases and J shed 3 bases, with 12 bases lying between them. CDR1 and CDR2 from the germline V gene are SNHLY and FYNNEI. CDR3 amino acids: CASNRGEEETQYF. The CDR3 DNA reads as TGTGCCAGCAACCGCGGCGAGGAAGAGACCCAGTACTTC.

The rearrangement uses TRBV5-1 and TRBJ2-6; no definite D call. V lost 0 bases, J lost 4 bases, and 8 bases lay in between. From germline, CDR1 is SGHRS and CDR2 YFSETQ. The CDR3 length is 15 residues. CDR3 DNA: TGCGCCAGCAGCTTGGACTCCTCCGGGGCCAACGTCCTGACTTTC. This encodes CASSLDSSGANVLTF. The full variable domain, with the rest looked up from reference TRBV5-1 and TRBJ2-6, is KAGVTQTPRYLIKTRGQQVTLSCSPISGHRSVSWYQQTPGQGLQFLFEYFSETQRNKGNFPGRFSGRQFSNSRSEMNVSTLELGDSALYLCASSLDSSGANVLTFGAGSRLTVL.

CDR3 in DNA: TGTGCCAGCAGCTTAGTACTTAGGGATTTCGAGCAGTACTTC. It encodes CASSLVLRDFEQYF. The chain is built from TRBV11-2 and TRBJ2-7; D remains ambiguous. CDR1 is SGHAT, CDR2 FQNNGV, per germline. The V end was cut by 1 base, the J end by 6 bases, with 13 bases between. The CDR3 length is 14 residues.

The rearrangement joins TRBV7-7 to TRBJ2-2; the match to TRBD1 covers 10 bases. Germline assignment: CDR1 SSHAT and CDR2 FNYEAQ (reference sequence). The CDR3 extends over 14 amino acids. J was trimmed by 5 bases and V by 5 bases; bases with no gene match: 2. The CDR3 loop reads CASSGQGDTGELFF. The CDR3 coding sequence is TGTGCCAGCAGCGGACAGGGGGATACCGGGGAGCTGTTTTTT.

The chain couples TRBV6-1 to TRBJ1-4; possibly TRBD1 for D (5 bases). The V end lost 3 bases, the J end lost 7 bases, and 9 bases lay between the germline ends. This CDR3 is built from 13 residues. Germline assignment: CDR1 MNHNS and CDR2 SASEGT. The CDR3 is CASSDRVGEKLFF. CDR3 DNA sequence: TGTGCCAGCAGTGACAGGGTCGGTGAAAAACTGTTTTTT.

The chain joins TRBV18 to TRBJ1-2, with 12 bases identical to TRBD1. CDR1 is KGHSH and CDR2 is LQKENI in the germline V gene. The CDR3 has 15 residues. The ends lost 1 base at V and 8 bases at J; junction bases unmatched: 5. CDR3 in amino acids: CASSPRGQGAWGYTF. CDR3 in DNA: TGTGCCAGCTCACCACGGGGACAGGGGGCTTGGGGCTACACCTTC.

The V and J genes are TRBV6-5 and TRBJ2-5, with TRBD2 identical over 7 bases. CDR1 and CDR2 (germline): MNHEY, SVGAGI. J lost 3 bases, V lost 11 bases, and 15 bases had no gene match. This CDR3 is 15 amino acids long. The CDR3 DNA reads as TGTGCCGGGCGGCATTTAAGCGGGGAAAAAGAGACCCAGTACTTC. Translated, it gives CAGRHLSGEKETQYF.